This T cell receptor (beta chain) was identified in a study of blood T cell repertoires in COVID-19. Germline V gene data show CDR1 as LNHNV and CDR2 as YYDKDF (reference sequence). The CDR3 contains 14 residues. The V and J ends lost 4 bases and 2 bases, in that order; junction bases with no gene match: 4. Sequencing was performed with immunoSEQ multiplex PCR; in TCRdb, only in-frame clones are kept and a portion is missing. The sample contains about 160,000 clones, about 90% of which appear only once. The TCR comes from a man younger than 40 with COVID-19, enrolled during active disease. The sample taken for sequencing was peripheral blood. The chain combines TRBV15 with TRBJ2-7; 8 nucleotides align to TRBD1. Written as DNA, the CDR3 is TGTGCCACCAGCAAGCAGGGGGCAGCCTACGAGCAGTACTTC. As protein: CATSKQGAAYEQYF.